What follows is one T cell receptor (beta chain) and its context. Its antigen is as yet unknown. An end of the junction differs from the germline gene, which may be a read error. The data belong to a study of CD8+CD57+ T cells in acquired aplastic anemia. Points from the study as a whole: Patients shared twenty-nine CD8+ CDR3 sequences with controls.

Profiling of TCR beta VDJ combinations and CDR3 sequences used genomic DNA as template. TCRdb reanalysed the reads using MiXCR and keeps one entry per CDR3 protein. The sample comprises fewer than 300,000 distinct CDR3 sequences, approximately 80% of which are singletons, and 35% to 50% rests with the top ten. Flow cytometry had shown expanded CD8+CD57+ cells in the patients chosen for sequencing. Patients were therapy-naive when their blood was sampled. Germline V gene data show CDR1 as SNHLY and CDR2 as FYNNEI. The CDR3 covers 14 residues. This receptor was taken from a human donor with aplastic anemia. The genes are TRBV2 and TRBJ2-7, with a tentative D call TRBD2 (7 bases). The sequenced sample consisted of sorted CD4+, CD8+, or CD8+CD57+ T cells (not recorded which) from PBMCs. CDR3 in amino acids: CASGGGGPATEQYF. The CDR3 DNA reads TGTGCCAGCGGCGGCGGGGGCCCAGCCACCGAGCAGTATTTC. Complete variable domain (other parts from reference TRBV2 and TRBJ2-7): EPEVTQTPSHQVTQMGQEVILRCVPISNHLYFYWYRQILGQKVEFLVSFYNNEISEKSEIFDDQFSVERPDGSNFTLKIRSTKLEDSAMYFCASGGGGPATEQYFGPGTRLTVT.